The 18 T cell receptor beta chains in this list originate from one sample, sequenced in a study of blood T cell repertoires in COVID-19. Produced via immunoSEQ multiplex PCR; TCRdb's table is partial and in-frame only. The repertoire consists of around 160,000 clones, with 75% to 90% occurring once and the leading ten covering roughly 13%. Sequences were obtained from PBMCs or T cells enriched from blood (not recorded which). These receptors came from a woman aged 60-75 years who had recovered from COVID-19.

The rearrangement joins TRBV6-2 or TRBV6-3 to TRBJ2-3; possible D gene TRBD2, 6 bases. The CDR3 has 14 residues. V was cut by 6 bases and J by 2 bases, with 12 bases left in between. Germline V gene sequence: CDR1 MNHEY, CDR2 SVGEGT. CDR3 region: CASSLGLNTDTQYF. CDR3 DNA sequence: TGTGCCAGCAGCCTTGGACTAAACACAGATACGCAGTATTTT.

The rearrangement joins TRBV21-1 to TRBJ2-5; the table assigns TRBD2, which was not confirmed against the DNA. TRBV21-1 is recorded as a pseudogene. The CDR3 length is 17 residues. DNA of the CDR3: TGTGCCAGCAGCCTATCCCGAGGGGCTAGCGGGAGGGAGACCCAGTACTTC. Protein product: CASSLSRGASGRETQYF.

This chain connects TRBV15 to TRBJ1-5; weak D call: TRBD1 (5 bases). Germline CDR1 and CDR2: LNHNV and YYDKDF (reference sequence). V was trimmed by 2 bases and J by 4 bases, leaving 9 bases between them. This CDR3 comprises 14 residues. CDR3 sequence (DNA): TGTGCCACCAGCAGACATGCAGGGAATCAGCCCCAGCATTTT. The encoded protein is CATSRHAGNQPQHF. The variable domain in full, with the rest retrieved from reference TRBV15 and TRBJ1-5, is DAMVIQNPRYQVTQFGKPVTLSCSQTLNHNVMYWYQQKSSQAPKLLFHYYDKDFNNEADTPDNFQSRRPNTSFCFLDIRSPGLGDTAMYLCATSRHAGNQPQHFGDGTRLSIL.

About this clone: A junction end diverges from the germline sequence, so it may reflect a read error. V usage is TRBV6-1 and J usage is TRBJ1-2; possibly TRBD1 for D (5 bases). The CDR3 extends over 13 amino acids. From germline, CDR1 is MNHNS and CDR2 SASEGT. In nucleotides, the CDR3 is TGTGCCAGCAGTGAGTCGGGACTCTATGGTTACACCTTC. Translating it yields CASSESGLYGYTF.

The chain joins TRBV11-2 to TRBJ2-5; TRBD1 is a possible D gene (5 bases). Germline lookup yields CDR1 SGHAT and CDR2 FQNNGV. V lost 6 bases and J lost 4, with 12 bases in between. This CDR3 is 13 amino acids long. In nucleotides, the CDR3 is TGTGCCAGCAGAAAGTTAGGGGCAGAGACCCAGTACTTC. Its translation is CASRKLGAETQYF.

This clone showed up just a few times. The gene calls are TRBV5-5 and TRBJ1-5; 10 positions agree with TRBD1. Losses at the gene ends were 10 bases for V and 7 bases for J; bases not matched to a gene: 17. The CDR3 has 16 amino acids. The germline V gene has CDR1 SGHKS and CDR2 YYEKEE (reference sequence). The CDR3 here is CASSPALTGGHQPQHF. CDR3 DNA sequence: TGTGCCTCCTCGCCCGCCCTGACAGGGGGCCACCAGCCCCAGCATTTT.

The chain uses TRBV4-1 and TRBJ1-2; D is undetermined. Germline CDR1 is MGHRA and CDR2 is YSYEKL. CDR3 length equals 13 residues. V shed 4 bases and J shed 8 bases, with 14 bases lying between them. Here the CDR3 DNA reads TGCGCCAGCAGCCCCCGGTTACAGAGCGGCTACACCTTC. Translating it yields CASSPRLQSGYTF.

The rearrangement links TRBV6-6 to TRBJ1-1; D gene unclear. Trimming shortened V by 2 bases and J by 4 bases, and 11 bases separated the two germline ends. Germline V CDR1 and CDR2: MNHNY, SVGAGI (reference sequence). CDR3 length: 14 amino acids. The CDR3 here is CASSYTSGGTEAFF. The CDR3, as DNA: TGTGCCAGCAGTTACACTTCGGGAGGCACTGAAGCTTTCTTT.

The chain's CDR3 is CASSPQAGTPLHF. CDR3 coding DNA: TGTGCCAGCAGTCCCCAGGCAGGGACACCCCTCCACTTT. The chain is built from TRBV12-3 or TRBV12-4 and TRBJ1-6, with a weak D call TRBD1 (5 bases). The CDR3 runs 13 residues. Trimming stripped 5 bases from V and 11 bases from J, with 13 bases between.

The rearrangement joins TRBV7-9 to TRBJ1-1, with TRBD1 as a possible D gene (6 bases). The V and J ends lost 5 bases and 4 bases respectively, with 23 bases between them. Germline-derived CDR1 and CDR2 are SEHNR and FQNEAQ (reference sequence). CDR3 length: 17 amino acids. CDR3 amino acids: CASSLQMGYRVGTEAFF. DNA of the CDR3: TGTGCCAGCAGCCTACAAATGGGTTACAGGGTGGGCACTGAAGCTTTCTTT.

The count of this clone is one. The gene calls are TRBV19 and TRBJ1-2, with 7 nucleotides matching TRBD1. Germline V gene sequence: CDR1 LNHDA, CDR2 SQIVND (reference sequence). Trimming cost V 5 bases and J 8 bases; bases outside gene matches: 5. The CDR3 sequence is 12 residues long. CDR3 DNA sequence: TGTGCCAGTAGTCTGGGACAGTGGGGCTACACCTTC. Its protein product is CASSLGQWGYTF.

This chain links TRBV5-1 with TRBJ1-1; unclear D gene. CDR1 is SGHRS, CDR2 YFSETQ, per germline. This CDR3 has 13 residues. V lost 4 bases and J lost 1, with 8 bases in between. The CDR3 region is CASSQSRNTEAFF. The DNA of the CDR3 is TGCGCCAGCAGCCAATCGAGGAACACTGAAGCTTTCTTT.

This clone was seen a few times. Other DNA sequences of this sample code for an identical CDR3. The DNA for the CDR3 is TGTGCCAGCAGCTCAATAGCGGGGGGCTACAATGAGCAGTTCTTC. Amino acid sequence: CASSSIAGGYNEQFF. The rearrangement joins TRBV11-2 to TRBJ2-1, with TRBD2 matching over 10 bases. From germline, CDR1 is SGHAT and CDR2 FQNNGV. The CDR3 is 15 amino acids. Unmatched junction bases numbered 3, after V lost 4 bases and J lost 3 bases.

The chain recombines TRBV30 with TRBJ2-2; 7 positions match TRBD2. The CDR3 sequence is 13 residues long. The trim removed 7 bases at V and 7 bases at J, leaving 9 bases unmatched. Germline V gene sequence: CDR1 GTSNPN, CDR2 SVGIG (reference sequence). The CDR3 here is CASSAGTVGELFF. The DNA for the CDR3 is TGTGCCTCCTCAGCGGGGACGGTCGGGGAGCTGTTTTTT.

This chain uses TRBV18 with TRBJ2-7, with D unresolved. Looked up from germline, CDR1 is KGHSH and CDR2 is LQKENI. V gave up 3 bases and J gave up 4 bases, with 4 bases separating them. The CDR3 loop spans 11 amino acids. The CDR3 DNA sequence: TGTGCCAGCTCACCCGAGTACGAGCAGTACTTC. Translating it yields CASSPEYEQYF.

This chain uses TRBV18 with TRBJ2-2; D possibly corresponds to TRBD2 (6 bases). The V gene's germline CDR1 is KGHSH and CDR2 LQKENI. The V end lost 4 bases, the J end lost 4 bases, and 19 bases lay between the germline ends. The CDR3 runs to 17 residues. CDR3 amino acids: CASSRSAGIGGTGELFF. Here the CDR3 DNA reads TGTGCCAGCTCACGTTCAGCCGGCATCGGGGGCACCGGGGAGCTGTTTTTT.

This clone was observed a single time. The CDR3 is CASNPTLAGVNGELFF. The CDR3, as DNA: TGCGCCAGCAACCCTACACTAGCGGGAGTCAACGGGGAGCTGTTTTTT. The chain couples TRBV5-1 to TRBJ2-2; 11 positions match TRBD2. The V segment lost 6 bases and the J segment 7 bases; nucleotides outside the gene matches: 11. Germline V gene data show CDR1 as SGHRS and CDR2 as YFSETQ. CDR3 length: 16 residues.

This clone was seen a handful of times. This chain links TRBV2 with TRBJ2-7, with 9 positions matching TRBD2. V trimming: 8 bases; J trimming: 1 base; junction bases outside the gene matches: 6. Germline V gene sequence: CDR1 SNHLY, CDR2 FYNNEI. CDR3 size: 14 residues. The CDR3 bases are TGTGCCAGCCAATGGCTAGCGGGGTCCTACGAGCAGTACTTC. Translated, it gives CASQWLAGSYEQYF. The whole variable domain, remainder taken from reference TRBV2 and TRBJ2-7, is EPEVTQTPSHQVTQMGQEVILRCVPISNHLYFYWYRQILGQKVEFLVSFYNNEISEKSEIFDDQFSVERPDGSNFTLKIRSTKLEDSAMYFCASQWLAGSYEQYFGPGTRLTVT.